The 5 T cell receptor beta chains in this list originate from one sample, sequenced in a study of blood T cell repertoires in COVID-19. TCRdb's table, derived via immunoSEQ multiplex PCR, lists solely in-frame clones and lacks some. The sample yields tens of thousands of clones, around four fifths seen once. Material: peripheral blood. The receptors derive from a human donor in a cohort sampled during active COVID-19.

V gene TRBV3-1 (or the pseudogene TRBV3-2) combines with J gene TRBJ2-7; 7 positions agree with TRBD2. The germline V gene encodes CDR1 LGHDT and CDR2 YNNKEL (reference sequence). The CDR3 extends over 18 amino acids. The junction had 15 bases not matched to a gene; V was cut back by 4 bases and J by 0 bases. The CDR3 sequence is CASSPPGSLRGSSYEQYF. The CDR3 DNA reads as TGTGCCAGCAGCCCACCCGGGAGTTTGCGGGGGAGCTCCTACGAGCAGTACTTC.

The V gene is TRBV23-1, the J gene TRBJ1-1; tentative D call: TRBD1 (5 bases). TRBV23-1 is flagged as an ORF with uncertain function. V dropped 2 bases and J dropped 1 base, with 11 bases sitting between them. The CDR3 contains 15 residues. The CDR3 protein is CASSQAGRQNTEAFF. CDR3 bases: TGCGCCAGCAGTCAAGCGGGACGGCAGAACACTGAAGCTTTCTTT.

This clone was counted only a few times. V usage is TRBV20-1 and J usage is TRBJ1-5; TRBD1 matches at 9 bases. CDR3 length: 16 residues. Germline values: CDR1 DFQATT, CDR2 SNEGSKA (reference sequence). Unmatched junction bases numbered 10, after V lost 3 bases and J lost 4 bases. The CDR3 loop is CSASSRTGAPNQPQHF. The DNA of the CDR3 is TGCAGTGCTAGTTCGCGGACAGGGGCACCTAATCAGCCCCAGCATTTT.

This chain joins TRBV9 and TRBJ2-3; D is unclear. V dropped 2 bases and J dropped 4 bases, with 11 bases sitting between them. This CDR3 has 14 amino acids. In germline, CDR1 is SGDLS, CDR2 YYNGEE. The CDR3 region is CASSVAVRADTQYF. DNA for the CDR3: TGTGCCAGCAGCGTGGCGGTCCGGGCAGATACGCAGTATTTT.

The CDR3 loop reads CAISPGQGRTDTQYF. CDR3 DNA sequence: TGTGCCATCAGTCCGGGACAGGGGAGGACAGATACGCAGTATTTT. V is TRBV10-3 and J is TRBJ2-3; 10 bases fit TRBD1. Germline CDR1 and CDR2: ENHRY and SYGVKD. This CDR3 region has 15 residues. V lost 5 bases and J lost 3; bases outside the gene matches: 5.